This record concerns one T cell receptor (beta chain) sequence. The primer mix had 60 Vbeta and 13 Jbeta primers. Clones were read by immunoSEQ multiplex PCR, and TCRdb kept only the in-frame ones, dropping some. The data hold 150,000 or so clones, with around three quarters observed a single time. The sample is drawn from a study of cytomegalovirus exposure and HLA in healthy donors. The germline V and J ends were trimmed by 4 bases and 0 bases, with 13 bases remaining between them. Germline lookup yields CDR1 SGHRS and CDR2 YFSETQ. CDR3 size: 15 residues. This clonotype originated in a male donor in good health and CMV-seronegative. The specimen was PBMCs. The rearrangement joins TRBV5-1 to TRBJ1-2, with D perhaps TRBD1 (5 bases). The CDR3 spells CASSPPDTSNYGYTF. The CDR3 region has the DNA TGCGCCAGCAGCCCGCCGGACACCTCTAACTATGGCTACACCTTC. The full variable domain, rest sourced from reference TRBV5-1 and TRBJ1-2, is KAGVTQTPRYLIKTRGQQVTLSCSPISGHRSVSWYQQTPGQGLQFLFEYFSETQRNKGNFPGRFSGRQFSNSRSEMNVSTLELGDSALYLCASSPPDTSNYGYTFGSGTRLTVV.